The 18 T cell receptor beta chains given below trace back to one sample, sequenced in a study of response to subunit inactivated influenza vaccine. TCRdb reprocessed the RT-PCR reads via MiXCR and lists one record per CDR3 protein. The data contain about 540,000 distinct CDR3 sequences, approximately 24% of them seen just once; the ten biggest clones take up around 2.8%. This sample also appeared in a second study, on T cells expressing NK-cell markers. According to that study: The cDNA for TCR beta came from 5'RACE template switching with UMIs.

This material consisted of CD4+ T cells sorted from PBMCs, taken roughly 12 days after vaccination. Receptors originate from a man between 45 and 60 years old who received an inactivated influenza vaccine.

This clonotype was seen a few times. The V and J genes are TRBV29-1 and TRBJ2-1; TRBD2 aligns across 8 bases. Germline V CDR1 and CDR2: SQVTM, ANQGSEA. This CDR3 is 13 amino acids long. Trimming took 8 bases from V and 3 from J; bases not matched to a gene: 6. This CDR3 reads CSTGGGNYNEQFF. The DNA of the CDR3 is TGCAGCACGGGGGGGGGTAACTACAATGAGCAGTTCTTC.

J is TRBJ2-6 and V is TRBV4-3; D is unresolved. The V gene's germline CDR1 is LGHNA and CDR2 YSLEER. V was shortened by 8 bases and J by 0 bases, with 5 bases between the two germline ends. This CDR3 comprises 13 residues. The CDR3 DNA follows: TGCGCCAGCCAGGCCTCTGGGGCCAACGTCCTGACTTTC. Protein sequence: CASQASGANVLTF.

The rearrangement uses TRBV6-6 and TRBJ1-4; TRBD1 agrees at 9 bases. CDR1 and CDR2 from the germline V gene are MNHNY and SVGAGI (reference sequence). V trimming: 8 bases; J trimming: 3 bases; junction bases outside the gene matches: 1. The CDR3 is 13 amino acids. The CDR3 reads CASRDRANEKLFF. DNA for the CDR3: TGTGCCAGCCGGGACAGGGCTAATGAAAAACTGTTTTTT.

This clonotype was seen more than once but under ten times. The J gene is TRBJ2-1, the V gene TRBV20-1; D is ambiguous. Trimming cost V 1 base and J 1 base, with 11 bases left between them. Germline V gene lookup returns CDR1 DFQATT and CDR2 SNEGSKA (reference sequence). This CDR3 is 15 amino acids long. DNA of the CDR3: TGCAGTGCTAGAGGACTCCGATCGTCCTACAATGAGCAGTTCTTC. Residues: CSARGLRSSYNEQFF.

The sample holds a few counts of this clonotype. The chain couples TRBV20-1 to TRBJ2-7; 9 bases agree with TRBD2. The V and J ends lost 6 bases and 6 bases, in that order; junction bases with no gene match: 9. This CDR3 comprises 13 residues. In germline, CDR1 is DFQATT, CDR2 SNEGSKA (reference sequence). The CDR3 is CSAASGEVGEQYF. The DNA for the CDR3 is TGCAGTGCGGCTAGCGGGGAGGTGGGCGAGCAGTACTTC.

The chain is built from TRBV7-2 and TRBJ2-1, with TRBD2 matching 11 bases. The CDR3 spans 15 residues. Germline V gene sequence: CDR1 SGHTA, CDR2 FQGNSA. The junction had 7 bases not matched to a gene; V was cut back by 6 bases and J by 6 bases. CDR3 nucleotides: TGTGCCAGCAGAAGGGGACTAGCGGAATCCAATGAGCAGTTCTTC. Protein: CASRRGLAESNEQFF.

The J gene is TRBJ1-5, the V gene TRBV6-1, with 7 bases identical to TRBD1. Trimming took 2 bases from V and 3 from J; bases not matched to a gene: 10. The germline CDR1 and CDR2 sequences are MNHNS and SASEGT. The CDR3 sequence is 17 residues long. CDR3 sequence (DNA): TGTGCCAGCAGTGAATATGGGAGGCAGGGGGACAATCAGCCCCAGCATTTT. This translates into CASSEYGRQGDNQPQHF.

This clonotype was picked up a small number of times. This chain links TRBV29-1 with TRBJ2-5, with TRBD2 identical over 8 bases. V dropped 4 bases and J dropped 6; count of bases not matched to a gene: 4. The CDR3 is 12 amino acids. Germline V lookup: CDR1 SQVTM, CDR2 ANQGSEA. As DNA, the CDR3 is TGCAGCGTTGGTGCGGGAGGAAAGACCCAGTACTTC. Its translation is CSVGAGGKTQYF.

The chain has TRBV2 and TRBJ2-7; a possible D gene is TRBD2 (5 bases). There are 17 residues in the CDR3. Trimming pared 3 bases from V and 6 bases from J, leaving 24 bases between. Germline assignment: CDR1 SNHLY and CDR2 FYNNEI. The CDR3 is CASSDSGSAGPLPEQYF. The DNA of the CDR3 is TGTGCCAGCAGTGACAGCGGTTCGGCGGGTCCTCTACCCGAGCAGTACTTC.

This clonotype was detected ten times or more. J is TRBJ1-1 and V is TRBV5-1; TRBD1 matches 8 bases. This CDR3 region has 15 residues. With 3 bases clipped from V and 2 bases from J, the junction kept 6 bases outside the gene matches. Germline V lookup: CDR1 SGHRS, CDR2 YFSETQ. CDR3 sequence: CASSWTGSDNTEAFF. CDR3 coding DNA: TGCGCCAGCAGCTGGACAGGGAGTGATAACACTGAAGCTTTCTTT.

In this sample, this clonotype turned up a few times. The V and J genes are TRBV6-2 or TRBV6-3 and TRBJ1-1, with a tentative D call TRBD1 (5 bases). Germline loops: CDR1 MNHEY, CDR2 SVGEGT. The CDR3 contains 13 residues. With 4 bases removed from V and 0 bases from J, the gap between germline ends came to 6 bases. This CDR3 is CASSWGVNTEAFF. CDR3 sequence (DNA): TGTGCCAGCAGTTGGGGCGTGAACACTGAAGCTTTCTTT.

This sequence joins TRBV30 and TRBJ2-7; perhaps TRBD2 as D (6 bases). The germline gives CDR1 GTSNPN, CDR2 SVGIG (reference sequence). This CDR3 contains 15 residues. V gave up 1 base and J gave up 3 bases, with 16 bases separating them. The CDR3 nucleotides read TGTGCCTGGAGTGGGGGGGATTCATCCCTCTACGAGCAGTACTTC. It codes for CAWSGGDSSLYEQYF.

The chain joins TRBV20-1 to TRBJ1-2, with D perhaps TRBD1 (5 bases). CDR1 is DFQATT and CDR2 is SNEGSKA in the germline V gene (reference sequence). V lost 3 bases to trimming and J lost 2 bases, with 16 bases between them. This CDR3 is built from 15 residues. DNA of the CDR3: TGCAGTGCTAGGCCTACCGGGACGGCGAACTATGGCTACACCTTC. Translated, it gives CSARPTGTANYGYTF.

The chain links TRBV11-2 to TRBJ2-3, with a possible D match to TRBD2 (5 bases). The V gene's germline CDR1 is SGHAT and CDR2 FQNNGV. Trimming took 8 bases from V and 0 from J, leaving 27 bases between them. The CDR3 contains 19 residues. The CDR3 region is CASQTRRWMGTTSTDTQYF. CDR3 coding DNA: TGTGCCAGCCAAACTAGACGGTGGATGGGAACAACTAGCACAGATACGCAGTATTTT. The full variable domain, completed using reference TRBV11-2 and TRBJ2-3, is EAGVAQSPRYKIIEKRQSVAFWCNPISGHATLYWYQQILGQGPKLLIQFQNNGVVDDSQLPKDRFSAERLKGVDSTLKIQPAKLEDSAVYLCASQTRRWMGTTSTDTQYFGPGTRLTVL.

The CDR3 is CASSLIAGKQETQYF. The CDR3 nucleotides are TGCGCCAGCAGCTTAATAGCGGGGAAACAAGAGACCCAGTACTTC. The chain joins TRBV4-3 to TRBJ2-5, with TRBD2 identical over 8 bases. The length of the CDR3 is 15 residues. V gave up 5 bases and J gave up 2 bases; unmatched junction bases: 7. Germline CDR1 is LGHNA and CDR2 is YSLEER.

This clonotype was seen many times. This rearrangement joins TRBV3-1 to TRBJ2-1; 7 bases are a match to TRBD2. This CDR3 is built from 15 residues. Trimming at V came to 1 base and at J to 4 bases, leaving 4 bases not matched to a gene. Germline CDR1 and CDR2: LGHDT and YNNKEL (reference sequence). The CDR3 DNA reads as TGTGCCAGCAGCCAAGGGGAGGGCCGTTACAATGAGCAGTTCTTC. It encodes CASSQGEGRYNEQFF.

This clonotype was seen more than once but under ten times. This rearrangement joins TRBV10-3 to TRBJ2-3, with 11 nucleotides matching TRBD1. This CDR3 has 14 residues. CDR1 and CDR2 (germline): ENHRY, SYGVKD. V lost 10 bases, J lost 5 bases, and 8 bases stayed unmatched. The CDR3, as DNA: TGTGCCACCCGGGACAGGGGGACTGGAGATACGCAGTATTTT. Encoded protein: CATRDRGTGDTQYF.

The chain couples TRBV14 to TRBJ2-3; the D gene is possibly TRBD1 (5 bases). Germline V gene sequence: CDR1 SGHDN, CDR2 FVKESK. The CDR3 length is 15 residues. V was cut by 1 base and J by 6 bases, with 14 bases left in between. This chain's CDR3 is CASSQVAVGADTQYF. The CDR3 DNA reads TGTGCCAGCAGCCAAGTGGCAGTTGGGGCGGATACGCAGTATTTT.